This T cell receptor (beta chain) was profiled in a study of blood T cell repertoires in COVID-19 (TCRdb year 2020). Background for the entire study: Samples from collaborators originated in the United States, Italy and Spain and spanned both the acute and convalescent phases of COVID-19. The material from the prospective study consisted of cDNA or gDNA derived from T cells, B-cell-depleted T cells, or PBMCs. Deeply sampled blood TCRbeta repertoires from subjects exposed to, actively infected with, or recovered from COVID-19 were included in the dataset. The repertoires were released in a freely available public database meant as a resource for research on the immune response to SARS-CoV-2. Samples were obtained from the ongoing ImmuneRACE study (first 160 participants) and from about 1,300 subjects provided by 6 global collaborators. Sample metadata almost always included a de-identified subject ID, COVID-19 status, age in years and sex. Where HLA class I and class II types were available, the types were taken from metadata supplied by the sample provider, not from assay-based typing. Broad study findings and their caveats: The amount of clinical and demographic metadata varied by source and participant and was provided uncurated.

TCRbeta CDR3 regions were amplified from genomic DNA using the immunoSEQ Assay, a bias-controlled multiplex PCR. The authors' analysis ran thus. Within the assay, amplification of reference gene primers was used to estimate how many nucleated cells each sample contained. To quantify the absolute abundance of each unique TCRbeta CDR3 rearrangement, sequence reads were collapsed and filtered. For each sample, productive Simpson clonality was calculated as the square root of Simpson's diversity index over productive rearrangements. Drawn from immuneACCESS, this table holds only the in-frame rearrangements with V and J called that TCRdb kept. Clones are partly lost; checked studies trace under half to an unresolved V gene and leave the rest unexplained. D and trimming were read from the DNA, whereas the V and J calls and clone size are those reported in that table. Recorded for this sample are around 100,000 clones; 86% of them occurred a single time. About 4.5% of the sample belongs to the ten largest clones.

Collaborating institutions collected whole blood in K2EDTA tubes following their own protocols. Collaborator samples were shipped for TCRbeta analysis as frozen whole blood, isolated PBMCs, or DNA extracted from either sample type. This clone was seen once. Its antigen remains undetermined. No much larger clone is present one base from it, and per-base qualities are unavailable. V and J lose 3 bases and 3 bases, and a span of 6 bases separates them. Including cysteine and phenylalanine, the CDR3 has 13 amino acids. Only the CDR3 region is kept as DNA, spanning 39 bases read in frame from base 1. The sequencing input was peripheral blood. The chain was built from TRBV12-3 or TRBV12-4 and TRBJ1-5; the D segment cannot be called with confidence. This receptor was taken from a man aged 40-50 years with acute or convalescent COVID-19. The DNA sequence reads TGTGCCAGCAGTTTCACAGACAATCAGCCCCAGCATTTT. This sequence encodes CASSFTDNQPQHF.